Below are 8 T cell receptor beta chains sequenced from a single sample in a study of naive and memory T cell subsets (dated by TCRdb to 2016 to 2017). Libraries were constructed by UMI-ligation and nested PCR. Data came from an Illumina MiSeq. To cover both TRBC1 and TRBC2, the beta constant-region primer consisted of an equimolar mix of two oligonucleotides. The public reads were reprocessed in TCRdb via fastp at Q25 and MiXCR, keeping in-frame beta chains. CDR3 protein sequences are deduplicated, and each keeps its most common genes and DNA. Within this sample are 70,000 to 95,000 distinct CDR3 sequences, with roughly 7.3% of them counted one time only. The ten largest clones represent around 1.5% of the sample. The sample taken for sequencing was central memory CD4+ T cells from blood. Read against the paper, the sample's cell subset or site label means: central memory, CD45RA- CD27+. The receptor set was obtained from a human donor in good health.

This clonotype showed up many times. CDR3 nucleotide sequence: TGTGCGGGGGCGGGGAATAGCAATCAGCCCCAGCATTTT. Amino acid sequence: CAGAGNSNQPQHF. This rearrangement joins TRBV6-6 to TRBJ1-5, with D maybe TRBD1 (6 bases). This CDR3 is built from 13 residues. Germline CDR1 is MNHNY and CDR2 is SVGAGI (reference sequence).

This chain uses TRBV20-1 with TRBJ2-7; 8 bases agree with TRBD1. V dropped 4 bases and J dropped 6; count of bases not matched to a gene: 11. CDR1 DFQATT and CDR2 SNEGSKA come from the germline V gene (reference sequence). The CDR3 is 14 amino acids. DNA for the CDR3: TGCAGTGCTAATGGAGGACAGGGAGGCGGCGAGCAGTACTTC. It translates to CSANGGQGGGEQYF.

This clonotype was counted many times. The gene calls are TRBV18 and TRBJ2-1; 9 nucleotides line up with TRBD2. CDR3 length: 16 residues. CDR1 and CDR2 from the germline V gene are KGHSH and LQKENI. V was pared by 0 bases and J by 8 bases, with 8 bases of the junction left unmatched. The CDR3: CASSPPRAGGRDEQFF. The CDR3 DNA follows: TGTGCCAGCTCACCACCACGGGCGGGGGGGCGCGATGAGCAGTTCTTC.

This clonotype occurred many times. The CDR3 loop is CASSLRPLAGGAIYEQYF. The CDR3 coding sequence is TGTGCCAGCAGTTTAAGGCCACTAGCGGGAGGCGCAATCTACGAGCAGTACTTC. The rearrangement uses TRBV12-3 or TRBV12-4 and TRBJ2-7; 12 positions agree with TRBD2. The CDR3 consists of 18 residues. After removal of 2 bases from V and 3 bases from J, the junction contained 11 bases not matched to a gene.

V and J are TRBV7-2 and TRBJ2-3; a weak D match, TRBD2 (5 bases). Germline CDR1 SGHTA, CDR2 FQGNSA. V dropped 11 bases and J dropped 4 bases, with 19 bases sitting between them. The CDR3 runs 14 residues. The CDR3 nucleotides read TGTGCCGGGCTAGCCTCCGGGGTGGCAGATACGCAGTATTTT. This translates into CAGLASGVADTQYF.

This clonotype has a count of ten or more. This chain links TRBV7-9 with TRBJ1-6; the D is unclear. This CDR3 region has 14 residues. Trimming stripped 6 bases from V and 7 bases from J, with 13 bases between. Germline V CDR1 and CDR2: SEHNR, FQNEAQ (reference sequence). This CDR3 reads CASRLDIPNSPLHF. The CDR3 DNA reads TGTGCCAGCAGACTAGACATACCCAATTCACCCCTCCACTTT.

In this sample, this clonotype turned up a few times. The rearrangement uses TRBV12-3 or TRBV12-4 and TRBJ2-7; tentatively, D is TRBD2 (5 bases). The CDR3 spans 12 residues. V was cut by 3 bases and J by 9 bases, with 12 bases left in between. Here the CDR3 reads CASSLSGFGQYF. CDR3 sequence (DNA): TGTGCCAGCAGTTTGTCGGGGTTCGGGCAGTACTTC.

The chain combines TRBV6-1 with TRBJ2-5; TRBD2 matches at 7 bases. This CDR3 contains 16 residues. J was trimmed by 6 bases and V by 0 bases; bases with no gene match: 10. Germline CDR1 reads MNHNS; CDR2 reads SASEGT. As DNA, the CDR3 is TGTGCCAGCAGTGAAGCATATACCACTAGCGCTAAGACCCAGTACTTC. Translation gives CASSEAYTTSAKTQYF.